This T cell receptor beta chain was identified during a study of vaccination effects on CD4 cells after COVID-19. V was cut by 4 bases and J by 4 bases, with 11 bases left in between. The CDR3 totals 14 residues. Antigen-specific CD4+ T cells were expanded (with viral peptide pools) by the ViraFEST assay ahead of sequencing. At the end of about ten days of culture, CD4+ T cells were isolated. After two million PBMC were placed in each well, they were cultured with approximately 9.4 IU/ml IL-2 and 8 to 10 ug/ml peptides. IL-2 medium was substituted for half the medium on days 3 and 7. General study results and limits: Marked clonal contraction was seen late after vaccination (in both infection- and vaccine-induced clones).

This clone was seen a few times. Its antigen is unidentified. Using immunoSEQ multiplex PCR, the repertoire was profiled, and TCRdb retains in-frame clones only, with some absent. The data contain tens of thousands of clones, approximately 74% of them singletons. This receptor was obtained from a human donor who received a COVID-19 vaccine. Sample: CD4+ T cells from PBMCs cultured with HCoV-229E spike peptides, taken before COVID-19 vaccination. The gene calls are TRBV6-7 and TRBJ1-5; D is undetermined. TRBV6-7 is noted as an ORF with a role that remains uncertain. CDR3 region: CASSSGEVNQPQHF. In nucleotides, the CDR3 is TGTGCCAGCAGTTCGGGTGAAGTGAATCAGCCCCAGCATTTT.